This TCR beta chain was profiled in a study of vaccination effects on CD4 cells after COVID-19. This CDR3 comprises 15 residues. Per the germline V gene, CDR1 is MNHEY and CDR2 is SMNVEV (reference sequence). The V gene lost 4 bases and the J gene lost 0 bases, with 10 bases spanning the gap. Here immunoSEQ multiplex PCR was the method, and the copy in TCRdb shows in-frame clones only, minus some. The sample yields about 14,000 clones, over 60% seen once. ViraFEST assay sequencing came after antigen-specific CD4+ T cells were expanded with viral peptide pools. Subsequent to a culture period of around eleven days, CD4+ T cells were isolated. A PCR test confirmed that the person had SARS-CoV-2 infection between March and December 2020. Two doses of either BNT162b2 or mRNA-1273 were given to each participant. Details on this clone: Its antigen is not known.

This sequence originates from a human donor who had a prior SARS-CoV-2 infection. Sequenced material: CD4+ T cells from PBMCs cultured with SARS-CoV-2 spike peptides, taken after COVID-19 vaccination. J is TRBJ2-1 and V is TRBV27, with no clear D. DNA of the CDR3: TGTGCCAGCAGTTCGTGGATAAGCTCCTACAATGAGCAGTTCTTC. Protein: CASSSWISSYNEQFF.